This T cell receptor beta chain comes out of a study of spatial heterogeneity in lung cancer. Overall study: Raw reads showed each unique TCR and UMI combination turning up more than ten times on average. Regarding the study as a whole: Expanded intratumoral alpha and beta TCR counts tracked tumor mutation counts.

The time point: sample taken at primary tumor resection. The donors comprised about 69 untreated early-stage non-small cell lung cancer patients. In each case, whole RNA from tumor, nontumor lung or frozen PBMC was sequenced unsorted. The table lists this clonotype with many counts. Its target is not known. Within a library made for alpha chains, this beta chain is off target, and its count is uninformative. With 1 base removed from V and 4 bases from J, the gap between germline ends came to 7 bases. The CDR3 sequence is 14 residues long. Every TCR cDNA molecule carried a tag that served as a unique molecular identifier. Via MiXCR, TCRdb re-called the 5' RACE reads, giving one row per CDR3 protein. The sample holds about 17,000 distinct CDR3 sequences, 5% to 7.5% seen once.

This TCR was sampled from a male donor with early-stage non-small cell lung cancer. The sequencing here drew on lung tumor tissue, taken at surgery. V usage is TRBV12-3 or TRBV12-4 and J usage is TRBJ1-4, with D possibly matching TRBD1 (5 bases). The CDR3, as DNA: TGTGCCAGCAGTTTAGGACAGCTTAATGAAAAACTGTTTTTT. Its translation is CASSLGQLNEKLFF.